This TCR beta chain was identified in a study of neurological immune-mediated disorders. Study-wide findings and caveats: CDR3 amino acid sequences found in expanded clones were never shared across subjects, suggesting private repertoires in all groups.

A 10-nucleotide random UMI tagged transcripts in template-switch 5'RACE cDNA synthesis. From 15-18 subjects, each sequencing run yielded over 190 million TCR-beta sequences. TCRdb reprocessed the 5' RACE reads with MiXCR, giving one entry per CDR3 protein. The sample carries some 41,000 distinct CDR3 sequences, roughly 15% recorded once. CD4+ or CD8+ T cells at a count of about a million served as input for the sorted libraries. The CDR3 loop spans 13 amino acids. The germline V and J ends were trimmed by 6 bases and 7 bases, with 13 bases remaining between them. CDR1 is MNHEY and CDR2 is SVGEGT in the germline V gene. Concerning this clonotype itself: Its antigen is as yet unknown.

The TCR was taken from a woman aged 55-75 years with HTLV-1-associated myelopathy (HAM/TSP). The chain links TRBV6-2 or TRBV6-3 to TRBJ2-4; D perhaps matches TRBD1 (5 bases). The material sequenced was CD4+ T cells from blood. In DNA, the CDR3 is TGTGCCAGCAGCTTAACAGGTTGGAACATTCAGTACTTC. Translated, it gives CASSLTGWNIQYF.